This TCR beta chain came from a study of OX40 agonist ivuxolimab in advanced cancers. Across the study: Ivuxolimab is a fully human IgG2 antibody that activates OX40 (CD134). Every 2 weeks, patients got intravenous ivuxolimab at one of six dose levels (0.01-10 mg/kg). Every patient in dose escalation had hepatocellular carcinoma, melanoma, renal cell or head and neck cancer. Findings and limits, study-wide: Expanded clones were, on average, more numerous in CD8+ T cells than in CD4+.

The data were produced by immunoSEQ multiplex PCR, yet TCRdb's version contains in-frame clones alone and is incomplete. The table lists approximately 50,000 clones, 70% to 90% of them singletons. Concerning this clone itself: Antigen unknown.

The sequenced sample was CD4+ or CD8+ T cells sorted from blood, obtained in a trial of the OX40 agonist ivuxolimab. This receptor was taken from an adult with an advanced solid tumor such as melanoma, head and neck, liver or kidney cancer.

The CDR3 sequence: CATSRDLRADYGYTF. The CDR3 DNA reads TGTGCCACCAGCAGAGACCTAAGGGCGGATTATGGCTACACCTTC. The chain couples TRBV15 to TRBJ1-2, with D hard to call. Germline CDR1 LNHNV, CDR2 YYDKDF (reference sequence). The V end was cut by 0 bases, the J end by 5 bases, with 13 bases between. The CDR3 is made up of 15 amino acids.